This note documents a single T cell receptor beta chain sequence. These data originate in a study of blood T cell repertoires in COVID-19. Study context: Sites across the United States, Italy and Spain contributed samples from acute and convalescent COVID-19. PBMCs, B-cell-depleted T cells, or T cells were the source of the cDNA or gDNA that made up the material.

The length of the CDR3 is 14 residues. The germline V gene encodes CDR1 MNHEY and CDR2 SVGAGI. Trimming cost V 6 bases and J 5 bases; bases outside gene matches: 2. Original processing notes: The authors estimated nucleated cell counts from reference gene primer amplification. Sequencing was performed with immunoSEQ multiplex PCR; in TCRdb, only in-frame clones are kept and a portion is missing. V and J calls and clone size follow that table, whereas D and trimming were derived from the DNA. The repertoire holds around 190,000 clones, with approximately 79% as singletons. This TCR derives from a woman between 50 and 59 years old with acute or convalescent COVID-19. Sequencing input: peripheral blood. The chain has TRBV6-5 and TRBJ1-6; 9 nucleotides line up with TRBD1. The DNA of the CDR3 is TGTGCCAGCAGAAGACAGGGGGATAATTCACCCCTCCACTTT. Amino acids: CASRRQGDNSPLHF.